This T cell receptor beta chain came from a study of control samples from healthy donors and cancer patients. The CDR3 consists of 13 residues. V dropped 5 bases and J dropped 6 bases, with 13 bases sitting between them. CDR1 is SGHNT and CDR2 is YENEEA in the germline V gene. Clones were read by immunoSEQ multiplex PCR, and TCRdb kept only the in-frame ones, dropping some. The table shows over 200,000 clones, with 82% occurring only once. The sample was PBMCs. J is TRBJ1-1 and V is TRBV11-3, with a possible D match to TRBD1 (6 bases). The receptor was derived from a woman aged 60-70 years with lung cancer. The CDR3 region has the DNA TGTGCCAGCAGCAAAGGGACAACCCCTGAAGCTTTCTTT. Protein product: CASSKGTTPEAFF.